This TCR beta chain was sequenced during a study of blood T cell repertoires in COVID-19. Method: immunoSEQ multiplex PCR; TCRdb's copy keeps in-frame clones and lacks some. This table holds 65,000 to 85,000 clones, 79% found once. The V end lost 6 bases, the J end lost 5 bases, and 11 bases lay between the germline ends. Germline-derived CDR1 and CDR2 are MDHEN and SYDVKM. This CDR3 contains 12 residues. The clonotype originates from an elderly woman with active or convalescent COVID-19. The chain uses TRBV28 and TRBJ2-7; no clear D. Sequencing was carried out using peripheral blood. CDR3: CASSPGWDEQYF. The CDR3 DNA is TGTGCCAGCAGCCCCGGGTGGGACGAGCAGTACTTC.